These 14 T cell receptor beta chains originate from one sample sequenced in a study of early stage breast cancer tumors. Data came from immunoSEQ multiplex PCR; TCRdb stores just in-frame clones and leaves some out. The sample lists tens of thousands of clones, around 83% seen once, with roughly 1.5% in the top ten. The sample was blood. Receptors originate from a person aged 45-60 years with breast cancer.

The chain joins TRBV28 to TRBJ1-6; possible D gene TRBD1, 5 bases. Between the trimmed V and J ends, which lost 6 bases and 6 bases, there was a span of 15 bases. Per germline, CDR1 MDHEN and CDR2 SYDVKM. The CDR3 has 15 residues. The CDR3 DNA reads as TGTGCCAGCAGGGATGAGGGGTTCGGTAATTCACCCCTCCACTTT. As protein: CASRDEGFGNSPLHF.

The rearrangement joins TRBV27 to TRBJ1-1; D perhaps matches TRBD1 (6 bases). Germline V gene sequence: CDR1 MNHEY, CDR2 SMNVEV (reference sequence). The CDR3 is 13 amino acids. With 7 bases removed from V and 4 bases from J, the gap between germline ends came to 13 bases. The CDR3 region has the DNA TGTGCCAGCAACCAAGGAGGGGGCACTGAAGCTTTCTTT. Amino acid sequence: CASNQGGGTEAFF.

The chain has TRBV5-5 and TRBJ2-5; D may be TRBD2 (7 bases). Trimming removed 0 bases at V and 0 bases at J, with 12 bases between. Germline-derived CDR1 and CDR2 are SGHKS and YYEKEE (reference sequence). The CDR3 length is 16 residues. CDR3 in DNA: TGTGCCAGCAGCTTGGGGGGGGGCCTTAACCAAGAGACCCAGTACTTC. It is translated as CASSLGGGLNQETQYF. Full variable domain (remainder filled in from reference TRBV5-5 and TRBJ2-5): DAGVTQSPTHLIKTRGQQVTLRCSPISGHKSVSWYQQVLGQGPQFIFQYYEKEERGRGNFPDRFSARQFPNYSSELNVNALLLGDSALYLCASSLGGGLNQETQYFGPGTRLLVL.

The table lists this clone with a count of one. This chain uses TRBV5-6 with TRBJ1-5; D ambiguous. CDR1 is SGHDT, CDR2 YYEEEE, per germline. The CDR3 covers 17 residues. Between the trimmed V and J ends, which lost 3 bases and 5 bases, there was a span of 21 bases. CDR3 bases: TGTGCCAGCAGCTCCCGACCCTTTTTGGGCCAGGATCAGCCCCAGCATTTT. Protein sequence: CASSSRPFLGQDQPQHF.

The rearrangement links TRBV18 to TRBJ2-1; D unclear. V shed 0 bases and J shed 10 bases, with 10 bases lying between them. The CDR3 is made up of 13 amino acids. The germline V gene encodes CDR1 KGHSH and CDR2 LQKENI. This CDR3 reads CASSPPVDLEQFF. As DNA, the CDR3 is TGTGCCAGCTCACCACCGGTGGATTTAGAGCAGTTCTTC. Complete variable domain (other parts from reference TRBV18 and TRBJ2-1): NAGVMQNPRHLVRRRGQEARLRCSPMKGHSHVYWYRQLPEEGLKFMVYLQKENIIDESGMPKERFSAEFPKEGPSILRIQQVVRGDSAAYFCASSPPVDLEQFFGPGTRLTVL.

This sequence joins TRBV7-9 and TRBJ2-3; either TRBD1 or TRBD2 may supply D (5 bases each). The V gene lost 2 bases and the J gene lost 2 bases, with 20 bases spanning the gap. CDR3 size: 18 residues. Germline lookup yields CDR1 SEHNR and CDR2 FQNEAQ (reference sequence). The CDR3 region has the DNA TGTGCCAGCAGCTTAAGATGGGGAGAAAGGGACCCCACAGATACGCAGTATTTT. Translating it yields CASSLRWGERDPTDTQYF.

The V call is TRBV7-8, the J call TRBJ2-7; 9 bases line up with TRBD1. CDR3 length equals 13 residues. V lost 7 bases to trimming and J lost 1 base; unmatched junction nucleotides: 2. Looked up from germline, CDR1 is SGHVS and CDR2 is FQNEAQ. The CDR3: CASTGQGSYEQYF. The DNA of the CDR3 is TGTGCCAGCACCGGACAGGGGTCCTACGAGCAGTACTTC.

This chain links TRBV10-3 with TRBJ1-5, with D tentatively TRBD1 (6 bases). From germline, CDR1 is ENHRY and CDR2 SYGVKD. This CDR3 region has 16 residues. The V end was cut by 2 bases, the J end by 4 bases, with 15 bases between. The CDR3: CAISERLTGGNQPQHF. As DNA, the CDR3 is TGTGCCATCAGTGAGCGGTTGACAGGAGGGAATCAGCCCCAGCATTTT.

This chain joins TRBV6-5 and TRBJ1-6; D not resolved. Trimming removed 2 bases from V and 6 bases from J, with 14 bases in between. Looked up from germline, CDR1 is MNHEY and CDR2 is SVGAGI. The CDR3 spans 16 residues. CDR3 residues: CASSYAPTMGNSPLHF. The CDR3 DNA follows: TGTGCCAGCAGTTACGCCCCAACTATGGGTAATTCACCCCTCCACTTT.

The rearrangement links TRBV10-2 to TRBJ2-1, with a weak D call TRBD2 (6 bases). The V gene lost 5 bases and the J gene lost 7 bases, with 18 bases spanning the gap. Germline V gene lookup returns CDR1 WSHSY and CDR2 SAAADI. The CDR3 is 15 amino acids. CDR3 in amino acids: CASSPSGVGFNEQFF. The CDR3 region has the DNA TGCGCCAGCAGTCCGTCGGGAGTAGGATTTAATGAGCAGTTCTTC.

CDR3 sequence reads: CASSYGPRTDTQYF. The CDR3 bases are TGTGCCAGCAGTTACGGTCCCCGCACAGATACGCAGTATTTT. The V call is TRBV6-5, the J call TRBJ2-3; D is uncertain. Germline lookup yields CDR1 MNHEY and CDR2 SVGAGI. This CDR3 is 14 amino acids long. V lost 2 bases to trimming and J lost 1 base, with 7 bases between them.

This clone is judged medium-sized. The chain has TRBV19 and TRBJ1-6, with 7 bases identical to TRBD1. CDR3 length: 14 amino acids. CDR1 and CDR2 (germline): LNHDA, SQIVND (reference sequence). The junction had 7 bases not matched to a gene; V was cut back by 7 bases and J by 7 bases. CDR3 sequence (DNA): TGTGCCAGTACCACCTCCAGGGGGAATTCACCCCTCCACTTT. This gives the protein CASTTSRGNSPLHF. Supplemented by reference TRBV19 and TRBJ1-6, the full variable domain reads DGGITQSPKYLFRKEGQNVTLSCEQNLNHDAMYWYRQDPGQGLRLIYYSQIVNDFQKGDIAEGYSVSREKKESFPLTVTSAQKNPTAFYLCASTTSRGNSPLHFGNGTRLTVT.

The chain has TRBV29-1 and TRBJ2-5, with D perhaps matching TRBD2 (6 bases). The V end was cut by 4 bases, the J end by 5 bases, with 20 bases between. Germline lookup yields CDR1 SQVTM and CDR2 ANQGSEA. The CDR3 runs 15 residues. The CDR3 is CSVGGGAQGVETQYF. DNA for the CDR3: TGCAGCGTTGGTGGAGGGGCCCAAGGGGTGGAGACCCAGTACTTC.

The V gene is TRBV28, the J gene TRBJ1-1; no firm D call. The V and J ends lost 9 bases and 1 base respectively, with 6 bases between them. This CDR3 spans 11 amino acids. Germline loops: CDR1 MDHEN, CDR2 SYDVKM. The CDR3 reads CASWTNTEAFF. In DNA, the CDR3 is TGTGCCAGTTGGACGAACACTGAAGCTTTCTTT. Variable domain in full (rest from reference TRBV28 and TRBJ1-1): DVKVTQSSRYLVKRTGEKVFLECVQDMDHENMFWYRQDPGLGLRLIYFSYDVKMKEKGDIPEGYSVSREKKERFSLILESASTNQTSMYLCASWTNTEAFFGQGTRLTVV.